This T cell receptor beta chain is drawn from a study of OX40 agonist ivuxolimab in advanced cancers. With respect to the entire study: Ivuxolimab was an agonistic, fully human IgG2 monoclonal antibody directed against OX40 (CD134), a costimulatory receptor. Intravenous ivuxolimab was administered to patients every 2 weeks at six dose levels: 0.01, 0.1, 0.3, 1.5, 3 and 10 mg/kg. Of the approximately 50 dose-escalation patients, hepatocellular carcinoma was present in about 20, melanoma in approximately 15, renal cell carcinoma in 9 and head and neck cancer in 9. In the dose-escalation cohort, 82.7% of patients were male, and the mean age was approximately 60 years, with a range of 23 to 79. Patients were allowed to have had prior anti-PD-1, anti-PD-L1 or anti-CTLA-4 therapy, and around 37% of the dose-escalation patients had previously received checkpoint inhibitors. Partial responses occurred in three dose-escalation patients: two with cutaneous melanoma and one with hepatocellular carcinoma. The point of sequencing TCRbeta in the periphery was to test whether ivuxolimab changed TCR sequence diversity and drove clonal T-cell expansion. The paper describes the monotherapy dose-escalation part (N of about 52 patients) of the phase I trial of ivuxolimab.

Trimming at the junction amounts to 7 bases on V and 1 base on J, and the germline ends lie 9 bases apart. Per the germline V gene, SGDLS is the CDR1 and YYNGEE is the CDR2. The CDR3 has 13 amino acids, counting the end cysteine and phenylalanine. Only CDR3 DNA remains: 39 bases, in frame from the first base. As to this clone: This clone's antigen is unknown. No base quality values were provided; no much bigger clone lies one nucleotide off.

The investigation overall reported the following: Low levels of normalized T-cell clonal expansion were also seen in some nonresponding patients. The antigen specificity of the peripheral T cells that underwent clonal expansion was not determined. After ivuxolimab, more expanded clones were found on average in CD8+ T cells than in CD4+ T cells. In the 0.1-3.0 mg/kg groups, partial responders had among the lowest normalized peripheral clonal expansion, particularly in CD8+ T cells. At doses of 0.1 to 3.0 mg/kg, clonal expansion of both CD4+ and CD8+ T cells in blood was seen between baseline and week 6.

Patients with autoimmune disease history or receiving systemic immunosuppression were excluded from the trial. In every dose cohort, peripheral blood was drawn for TCR sequencing at baseline, cycle 4 day 1, and cycle 7 day 1. Samples came from an open-label, multicenter, first-in-human phase I dose-escalation trial of ivuxolimab. The trial enrolled adults with locally advanced or metastatic head and neck squamous cell, hepatocellular, melanoma or renal cell carcinoma. CD4+ and CD8+ T cells were sorted separately from peripheral blood before TCR sequencing. For sequencing of the TCRbeta CDR3 region, genomic DNA was extracted from the sorted cells. The immunoSEQ Assay was used to sequence the TCRbeta CDR3 regions. TCRdb retrieved this table from immuneACCESS and kept in-frame rearrangements only. Not all clones are present; in checked studies, unresolved V genes account for under half, and no reason is known for the remainder. This sample is represented by 40,000 or so clones; roughly 86% of them were singletons. Jointly, the top ten make up 15% to 20% of the sample.

The rearranged chain carries TRBV9 and TRBJ1-3, with TRBD1 perhaps the D gene, on 5 matching bases. The sequencing here drew on CD4+ or CD8+ T cells sorted from blood, taken in a trial of the OX40 agonist ivuxolimab. The source of this sequence is an adult with an advanced solid tumor such as melanoma, head and neck, liver or kidney cancer. The sequenced DNA: TGTGCCAGCGCGGGGGGTTCTGGAAACACCATATATTTT. This encodes CASAGGSGNTIYF.